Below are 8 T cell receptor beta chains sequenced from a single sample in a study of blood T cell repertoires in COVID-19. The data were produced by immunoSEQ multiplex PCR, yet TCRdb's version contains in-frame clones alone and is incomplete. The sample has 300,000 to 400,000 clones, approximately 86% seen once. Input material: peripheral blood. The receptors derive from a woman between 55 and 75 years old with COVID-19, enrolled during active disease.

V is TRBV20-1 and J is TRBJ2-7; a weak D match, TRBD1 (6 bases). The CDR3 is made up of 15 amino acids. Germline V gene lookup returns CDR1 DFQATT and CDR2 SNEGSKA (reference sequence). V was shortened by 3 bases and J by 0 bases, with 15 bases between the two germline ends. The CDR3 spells CSASGGDRSSYEQYF. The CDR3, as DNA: TGCAGTGCTAGTGGGGGCGACAGAAGCTCCTACGAGCAGTACTTC.

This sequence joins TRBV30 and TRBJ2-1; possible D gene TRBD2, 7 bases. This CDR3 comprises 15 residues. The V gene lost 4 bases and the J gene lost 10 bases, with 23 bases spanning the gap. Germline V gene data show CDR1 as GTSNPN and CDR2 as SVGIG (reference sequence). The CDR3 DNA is TGTGCCTGGACCTTGGGGGGGGCTAAAAAAGAAGAGCAGTTCTTC. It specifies CAWTLGGAKKEEQFF.

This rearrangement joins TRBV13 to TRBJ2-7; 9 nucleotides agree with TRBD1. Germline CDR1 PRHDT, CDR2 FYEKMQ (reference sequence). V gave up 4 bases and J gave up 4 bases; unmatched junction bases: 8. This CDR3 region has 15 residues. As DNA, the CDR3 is TGTGCCAGCAGCTCCCGGGACAGGGTTATGTACGAGCAGTACTTC. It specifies CASSSRDRVMYEQYF.

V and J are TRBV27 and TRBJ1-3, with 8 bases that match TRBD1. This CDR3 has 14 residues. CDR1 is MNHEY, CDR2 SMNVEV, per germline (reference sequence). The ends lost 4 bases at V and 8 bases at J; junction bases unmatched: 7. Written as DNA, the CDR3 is TGTGCCAGCAGTTCCCCGGACAGGGACCACACCATATATTTT. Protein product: CASSSPDRDHTIYF.

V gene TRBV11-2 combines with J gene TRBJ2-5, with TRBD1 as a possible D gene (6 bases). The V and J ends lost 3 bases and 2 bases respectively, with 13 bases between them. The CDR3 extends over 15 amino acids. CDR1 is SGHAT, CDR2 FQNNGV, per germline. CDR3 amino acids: CASSFYLGAQETQYF. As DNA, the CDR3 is TGTGCCAGCAGCTTTTATTTGGGGGCTCAAGAGACCCAGTACTTC.

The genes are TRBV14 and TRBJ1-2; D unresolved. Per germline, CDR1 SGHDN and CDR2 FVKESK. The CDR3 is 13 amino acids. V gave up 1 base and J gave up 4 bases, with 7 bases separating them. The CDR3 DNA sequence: TGTGCCAGCAGCCAAGGGGAGCTCTATGGCTACACCTTC. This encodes CASSQGELYGYTF.

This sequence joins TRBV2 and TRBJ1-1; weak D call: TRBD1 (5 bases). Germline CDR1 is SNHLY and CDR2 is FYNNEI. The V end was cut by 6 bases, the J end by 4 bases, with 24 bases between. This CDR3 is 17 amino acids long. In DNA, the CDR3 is TGTGCCAGCAGGAGTCAGGGAGGTCGGTTCTGGGGCACTGAAGCTTTCTTT. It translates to CASRSQGGRFWGTEAFF.

CDR3 amino acids: CASSQHPSEKLFF. The CDR3 region has the DNA TGTGCCAGTAGCCAACATCCTAGTGAAAAACTGTTTTTT. The gene calls are TRBV19 and TRBJ1-4; D not certain. V gave up 6 bases and J gave up 7 bases, with 12 bases separating them. The CDR3 covers 13 residues. Germline V CDR1 and CDR2: LNHDA, SQIVND (reference sequence).